Below, 5 T cell receptor beta chains from the same sample are listed, as sequenced in a study of Graves' ophthalmopathy and Graves' hyperthyroidism. RNA transcripts were the source from which TCR beta CDR3 regions were amplified. First-round RT-PCR relied on HTBI primers, and a second-round multiplex PCR came next. TCRdb redid the calling of the multiplex PCR reads with MiXCR, one entry per CDR3 protein. The table shows hundreds of thousands of distinct CDR3 sequences, with approximately 40% occurring only once. The sequencing input was peripheral blood. These receptors were obtained from an adult man with Graves' ophthalmopathy.

As for this clonotype: A much larger clone differs by one base, so this may be a read error. This chain uses TRBV11-2 with TRBJ2-7; 7 nucleotides align to TRBD2. This CDR3 comprises 13 residues. CDR1 SGHAT and CDR2 FQNNGV come from the germline V gene. CDR3 nucleotide sequence: TGTGCCAGCAGCCCAGCCCGGGACTACGAGCGGTACTTC. It codes for CASSPARDYERYF. Supplemented by reference TRBV11-2 and TRBJ2-7, the full variable domain reads EAGVAQSPRYKIIEKRQSVAFWCNPISGHATLYWYQQILGQGPKLLIQFQNNGVVDDSQLPKDRFSAERLKGVDSTLKIQPAKLEDSAVYLCASSPARDYERYFGPGTRLTVT.

This clonotype occurred many times. The CDR3 protein is CASTSTGTTKLFF. CDR3 in DNA: TGTGCCAGTACCTCAACCGGGACCACGAAACTGTTTTTT. V usage is TRBV19 and J usage is TRBJ1-4, with D maybe TRBD1 (5 bases). V lost 7 bases to trimming and J lost 11 bases, with 17 bases between them. In germline, CDR1 is LNHDA, CDR2 SQIVND (reference sequence). The CDR3 sequence is 13 residues long.

In its sample, this clonotype was seen once. This chain uses TRBV20-1 with TRBJ2-7, with D unresolved. V lost 0 bases and J lost 5, with 17 bases in between. Looked up from germline, CDR1 is DFQATT and CDR2 is SNEGSKA (reference sequence). The CDR3 length is 15 residues. As DNA, the CDR3 is TGCAGTGCTAGAGAGACCACCGGGTTTTTCGACGAGCAGTACTTC. Its protein product is CSARETTGFFDEQYF.

As regards this clonotype: A much larger clone is a single base away; this may be a read error. The genes are TRBV20-1 and TRBJ2-5, with D perhaps TRBD2 (6 bases). Germline-derived CDR1 and CDR2 are DFQATT and SNEGSKA (reference sequence). The CDR3 consists of 15 residues. The CDR3 spells CGARDGGGIQETQYF. The CDR3 DNA reads TGCGGTGCTAGAGACGGTGGGGGGATTCAAGAGACCCAGTACTTC.

The gene calls are TRBV5-1 and TRBJ1-1; D not resolved. Germline V gene data show CDR1 as SGHRS and CDR2 as YFSETQ. V lost 5 bases and J lost 0, with 14 bases in between. CDR3 length equals 15 residues. DNA for the CDR3: TGCGCCAGCAGAAAGAATCAGGTGATGAACACTGAAGCTTTCTTT. It encodes CASRKNQVMNTEAFF. The full variable domain, with the rest looked up from reference TRBV5-1 and TRBJ1-1, is KAGVTQTPRYLIKTRGQQVTLSCSPISGHRSVSWYQQTPGQGLQFLFEYFSETQRNKGNFPGRFSGRQFSNSRSEMNVSTLELGDSALYLCASRKNQVMNTEAFFGQGTRLTVV.